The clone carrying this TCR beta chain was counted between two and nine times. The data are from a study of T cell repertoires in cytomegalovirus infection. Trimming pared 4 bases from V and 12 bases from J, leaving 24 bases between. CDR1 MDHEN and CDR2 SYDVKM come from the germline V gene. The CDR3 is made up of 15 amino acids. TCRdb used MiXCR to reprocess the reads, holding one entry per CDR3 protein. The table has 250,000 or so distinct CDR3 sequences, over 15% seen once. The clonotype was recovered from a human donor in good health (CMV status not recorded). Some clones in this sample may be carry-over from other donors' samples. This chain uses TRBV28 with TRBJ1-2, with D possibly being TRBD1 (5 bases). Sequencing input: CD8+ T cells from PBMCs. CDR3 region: CASSSYRGPSWGNTF. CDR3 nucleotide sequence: TGTGCCAGCAGTTCGTATCGGGGTCCGTCTTGGGGGAACACCTTC.